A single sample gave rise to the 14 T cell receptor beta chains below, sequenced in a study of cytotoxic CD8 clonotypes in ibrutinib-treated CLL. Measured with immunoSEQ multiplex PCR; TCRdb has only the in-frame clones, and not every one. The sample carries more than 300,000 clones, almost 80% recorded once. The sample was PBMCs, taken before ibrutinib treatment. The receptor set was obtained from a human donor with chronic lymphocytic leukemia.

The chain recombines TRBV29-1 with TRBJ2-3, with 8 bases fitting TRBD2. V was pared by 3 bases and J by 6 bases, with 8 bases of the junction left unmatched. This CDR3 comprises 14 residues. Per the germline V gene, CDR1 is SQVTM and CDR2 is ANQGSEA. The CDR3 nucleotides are TGCAGCGTTGATTCCAGCGGGAGTGCTGATACGCAGTATTTT. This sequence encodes CSVDSSGSADTQYF.

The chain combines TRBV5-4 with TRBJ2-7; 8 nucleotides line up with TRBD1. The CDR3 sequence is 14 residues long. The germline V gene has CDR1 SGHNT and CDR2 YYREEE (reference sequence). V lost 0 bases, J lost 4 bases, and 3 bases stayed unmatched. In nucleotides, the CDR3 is TGTGCCAGCAGCTTGGGCAGGGGGCGATACGAGCAGTACTTC. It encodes CASSLGRGRYEQYF. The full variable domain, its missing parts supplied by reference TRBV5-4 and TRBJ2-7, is ETGVTQSPTHLIKTRGQQVTLRCSSQSGHNTVSWYQQALGQGPQFIFQYYREEENGRGNFPPRFSGLQFPNYSSELNVNALELDDSALYLCASSLGRGRYEQYFGPGTRLTVT.

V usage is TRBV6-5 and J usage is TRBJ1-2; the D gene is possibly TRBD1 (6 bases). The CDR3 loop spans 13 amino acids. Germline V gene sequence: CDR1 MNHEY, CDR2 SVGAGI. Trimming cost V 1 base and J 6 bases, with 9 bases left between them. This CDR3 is CASSYYGGDGYTF. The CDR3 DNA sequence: TGTGCCAGCAGTTACTACGGGGGCGATGGCTACACCTTC.

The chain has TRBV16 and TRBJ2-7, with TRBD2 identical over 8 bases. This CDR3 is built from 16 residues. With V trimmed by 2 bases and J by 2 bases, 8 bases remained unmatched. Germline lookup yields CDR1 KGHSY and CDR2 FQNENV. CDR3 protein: CASSQGRTGRAYEQYF. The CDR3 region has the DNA TGTGCCAGCAGCCAAGGTCGGACCGGGAGGGCCTACGAGCAGTACTTC.

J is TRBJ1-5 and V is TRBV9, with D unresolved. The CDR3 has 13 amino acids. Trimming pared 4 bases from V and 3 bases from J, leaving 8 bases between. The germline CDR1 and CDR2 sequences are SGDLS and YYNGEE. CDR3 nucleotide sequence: TGTGCCAGCAGCAGGGCGACCAATCAGCCCCAGCATTTT. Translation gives CASSRATNQPQHF.

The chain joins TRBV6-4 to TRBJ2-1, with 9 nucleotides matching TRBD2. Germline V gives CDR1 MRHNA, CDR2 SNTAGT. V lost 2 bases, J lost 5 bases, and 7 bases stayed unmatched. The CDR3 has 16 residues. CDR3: CASSDETSGANNEQFF. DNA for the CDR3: TGTGCCAGCAGTGACGAGACTAGCGGTGCGAACAATGAGCAGTTCTTC.

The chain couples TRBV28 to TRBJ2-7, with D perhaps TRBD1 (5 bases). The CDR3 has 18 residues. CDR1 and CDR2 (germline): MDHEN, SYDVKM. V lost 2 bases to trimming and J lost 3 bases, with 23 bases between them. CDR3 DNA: TGTGCCAGCAGTTTAATGACTCCTTGGACATCTTCGAACTACGAGCAGTACTTC. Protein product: CASSLMTPWTSSNYEQYF.

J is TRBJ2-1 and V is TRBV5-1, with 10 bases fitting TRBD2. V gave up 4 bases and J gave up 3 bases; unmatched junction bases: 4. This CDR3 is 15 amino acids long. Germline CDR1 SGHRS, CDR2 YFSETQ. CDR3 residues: CASSERTSGYNEQFF. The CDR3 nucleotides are TGCGCCAGCAGCGAACGGACTAGCGGCTACAATGAGCAGTTCTTC.

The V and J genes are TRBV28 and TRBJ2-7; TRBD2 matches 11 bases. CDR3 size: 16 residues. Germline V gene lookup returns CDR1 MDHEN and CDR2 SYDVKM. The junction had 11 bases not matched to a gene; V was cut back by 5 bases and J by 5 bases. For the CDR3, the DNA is TGTGCCAGCAGTCCCCCCCCACTAGCGGGAGTGGACGAGCAGTACTTC. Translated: CASSPPPLAGVDEQYF. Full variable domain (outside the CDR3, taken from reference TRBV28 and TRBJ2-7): DVKVTQSSRYLVKRTGEKVFLECVQDMDHENMFWYRQDPGLGLRLIYFSYDVKMKEKGDIPEGYSVSREKKERFSLILESASTNQTSMYLCASSPPPLAGVDEQYFGPGTRLTVT.

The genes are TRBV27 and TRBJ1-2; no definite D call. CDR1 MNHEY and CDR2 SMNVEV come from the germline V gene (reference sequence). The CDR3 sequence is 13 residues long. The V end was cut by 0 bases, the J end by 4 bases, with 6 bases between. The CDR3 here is CASSLSSVYGYTF. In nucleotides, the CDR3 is TGTGCCAGCAGTTTATCTTCCGTCTATGGCTACACCTTC.

The CDR3 reads CASSIDPGQGATGANVLTF. The CDR3 nucleotides read TGTGCCAGTAGTATAGATCCCGGGCAGGGGGCCACCGGGGCCAACGTCCTGACTTTC. The chain joins TRBV19 to TRBJ2-6, with 8 bases fitting TRBD1. V shed 0 bases and J 4 bases; nucleotides not matched to a gene: 11. CDR3 length: 19 residues. Germline V CDR1 and CDR2: LNHDA, SQIVND (reference sequence).

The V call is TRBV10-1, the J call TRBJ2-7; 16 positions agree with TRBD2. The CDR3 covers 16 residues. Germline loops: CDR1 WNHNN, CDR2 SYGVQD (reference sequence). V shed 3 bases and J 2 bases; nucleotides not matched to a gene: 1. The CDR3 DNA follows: TGCGCCAGCAGTGAAGGGACTAGCGGGAGGGCCTACGAGCAGTACTTC. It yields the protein CASSEGTSGRAYEQYF.

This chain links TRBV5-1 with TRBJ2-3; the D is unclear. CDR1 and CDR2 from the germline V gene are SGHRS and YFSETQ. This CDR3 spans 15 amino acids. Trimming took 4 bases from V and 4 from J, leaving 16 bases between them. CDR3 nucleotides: TGCGCCAGCAGCGTGCAGAGCGAAAGACCAGATACGCAGTATTTT. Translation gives CASSVQSERPDTQYF.

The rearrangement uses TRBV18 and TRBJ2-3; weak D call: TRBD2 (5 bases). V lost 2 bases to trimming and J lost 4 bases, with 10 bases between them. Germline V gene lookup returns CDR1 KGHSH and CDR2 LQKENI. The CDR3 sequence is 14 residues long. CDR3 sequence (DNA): TGTGCCAGCTCACCAGGAGGTCGGGCAGATACGCAGTATTTT. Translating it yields CASSPGGRADTQYF. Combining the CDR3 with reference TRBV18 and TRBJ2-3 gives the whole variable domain NAGVMQNPRHLVRRRGQEARLRCSPMKGHSHVYWYRQLPEEGLKFMVYLQKENIIDESGMPKERFSAEFPKEGPSILRIQQVVRGDSAAYFCASSPGGRADTQYFGPGTRLTVL.